Below are 17 T cell receptor beta chains sequenced from a single sample in a study of PD-1 blockade in classical Hodgkin lymphoma. Regarding time point: cycle 4 day 1 (C4D1), after around six weeks of nivolumab. Every single patient, without exception, relapsed after autologous stem cell transplantation, and brentuximab vedotin exposure varied. The authors enriched CD8+ T cells from thawed PBMCs via magnetic negative selection. Assay: immunoSEQ multiplex PCR; the TCRdb copy retains only in-frame clones and omits some. Of about 6,400 clones in the sample, roughly 67% were seen once. The sample in question was CD8+ T cells from blood, obtained before the fourth cycle of nivolumab. The source of these receptors is a human donor with classical Hodgkin lymphoma.

The V gene is TRBV29-1, the J gene TRBJ2-5; the match to TRBD1 covers 9 bases. CDR3 size: 18 residues. V lost 0 bases, J lost 0 bases, and 11 bases stayed unmatched. The germline V gene has CDR1 SQVTM and CDR2 ANQGSEA. The CDR3 protein is CSVEEPLQGATYQETQYF. CDR3 in DNA: TGCAGCGTTGAAGAGCCCTTACAGGGGGCGACTTACCAAGAGACCCAGTACTTC.

The rearrangement uses TRBV18 and TRBJ2-7; 8 bases map to TRBD1. This CDR3 region has 15 residues. V was clipped by 5 bases and J by 4 bases; unmatched bases: 10. CDR1 KGHSH and CDR2 LQKENI come from the germline V gene. The DNA for the CDR3 is TGTGCCAGCTCAGGAGCCGGGACAGGAGGGTACGAGCAGTACTTC. Amino acid sequence: CASSGAGTGGYEQYF.

The chain combines TRBV9 with TRBJ2-2; 11 bases map to TRBD2. Trimming at V came to 0 bases and at J to 9 bases, leaving 4 bases not matched to a gene. The CDR3 extends over 15 amino acids. Germline V CDR1 and CDR2: SGDLS, YYNGEE. The CDR3 coding sequence is TGTGCCAGCAGCGTAGCTAGCGGGGGGCTCCGGGAGCTGTTTTTT. It specifies CASSVASGGLRELFF. Full variable domain (rest looked up from reference TRBV9 and TRBJ2-2): DSGVTQTPKHLITATGQRVTLRCSPRSGDLSVYWYQQSLDQGLQFLIQYYNGEERAKGNILERFSAQQFPDLHSELNLSSLELGDSALYFCASSVASGGLRELFFGEGSRLTVL.

This clone appeared once. The chain is built from TRBV13 and TRBJ1-4; TRBD1 aligns across 9 bases. The CDR3 has 17 residues. From germline, CDR1 is PRHDT and CDR2 FYEKMQ (reference sequence). The V and J ends lost 4 bases and 2 bases, in that order; junction bases with no gene match: 8. This chain's CDR3 is CASSYRRTGVTNEKLFF. The CDR3 region has the DNA TGTGCCAGCAGCTATCGACGGACAGGGGTTACTAATGAAAAACTGTTTTTT.

The V gene is TRBV15, the J gene TRBJ1-1, with D perhaps TRBD1 (6 bases). Germline-derived CDR1 and CDR2 are LNHNV and YYDKDF (reference sequence). The germline V and J ends were trimmed by 8 bases and 0 bases, with 13 bases remaining between them. The CDR3 has 14 residues. This CDR3 is CATGEDSMNTEAFF. The CDR3 region has the DNA TGTGCCACCGGCGAGGACAGCATGAACACTGAAGCTTTCTTT. The complete variable domain, with remaining parts taken from reference TRBV15 and TRBJ1-1, reads DAMVIQNPRYQVTQFGKPVTLSCSQTLNHNVMYWYQQKSSQAPKLLFHYYDKDFNNEADTPDNFQSRRPNTSFCFLDIRSPGLGDTAMYLCATGEDSMNTEAFFGQGTRLTVV.

For this clone: The junction shows a germline mismatch at one end, possibly a read error. This chain links TRBV25-1 with TRBJ1-1; 9 bases map to TRBD1. The germline gives CDR1 MGHDK, CDR2 SYGVNS. This CDR3 is 13 amino acids long. The CDR3 DNA reads TGTGCCAGCAGTGAGCCATGGGACAGGGAACCCCACTTT. This codes for CASSEPWDREPHF.

V gene TRBV27 combines with J gene TRBJ2-3; 10 positions match TRBD1. CDR3 length: 16 amino acids. V lost 5 bases, J lost 1 base, and 6 bases stayed unmatched. Germline V gene lookup returns CDR1 MNHEY and CDR2 SMNVEV (reference sequence). This CDR3 reads CASSPDRGLGTDTQYF. Here the CDR3 DNA reads TGTGCCAGCAGTCCTGACAGGGGGCTGGGCACAGATACGCAGTATTTT.

This clone has only one observation. The rearrangement uses TRBV7-6 and TRBJ2-7; TRBD1 agrees at 8 bases. In germline, CDR1 is SGHVS, CDR2 FNYEAQ. This CDR3 spans 18 amino acids. V shed 0 bases and J 5 bases; nucleotides not matched to a gene: 15. DNA for the CDR3: TGTGCCAGCAGCTTAGCGGCCGACTTAGGACAGGGCGTGGACGAGCAGTACTTC. Amino acid sequence: CASSLAADLGQGVDEQYF.

Within the sample, this clone is medium-sized (0.01 to 0.1%). The chain joins TRBV19 to TRBJ1-5; no reliable D call. The germline gives CDR1 LNHDA, CDR2 SQIVND (reference sequence). Trimming shortened V by 1 base and J by 3 bases, and 4 bases separated the two germline ends. This CDR3 is built from 13 residues. The CDR3 reads CASSIADNQPQHF. CDR3 nucleotides: TGTGCCAGTAGTATAGCGGACAATCAGCCCCAGCATTTT.

The chain links TRBV27 to TRBJ2-3, with 7 positions matching TRBD2. Germline V CDR1 and CDR2: MNHEY, SMNVEV (reference sequence). The CDR3 contains 15 residues. V lost 2 bases to trimming and J lost 1 base; unmatched junction nucleotides: 3. For the CDR3, the DNA is TGTGCCAGCAGTTTAGCACGGGGGGGCACAGATACGCAGTATTTT. It yields the protein CASSLARGGTDTQYF.

The gene calls are TRBV27 and TRBJ2-3; either TRBD1 or TRBD2 may supply D (6 bases each). Looked up from germline, CDR1 is MNHEY and CDR2 is SMNVEV (reference sequence). CDR3 size: 16 residues. Trimming removed 7 bases from V and 3 bases from J, with 20 bases in between. The DNA of the CDR3 is TGTGCCAGCAAGACGGAGGGGGGTCTGACAACAGATACGCAGTATTTT. Translation gives CASKTEGGLTTDTQYF.

The sample holds one count of this clone. V is TRBV18 and J is TRBJ2-7; D is ambiguous. Between the trimmed V and J ends, which lost 1 base and 3 bases, there was a span of 7 bases. Germline V gene sequence: CDR1 KGHSH, CDR2 LQKENI. There are 13 residues in the CDR3. As DNA, the CDR3 is TGTGCCAGCTCACCACGGTCAGACTACGAGCAGTACTTC. It codes for CASSPRSDYEQYF.

This chain joins TRBV6-5 and TRBJ1-1; unclear D gene. V shed 3 bases and J shed 4 bases, with 15 bases lying between them. In germline, CDR1 is MNHEY, CDR2 SVGAGI. The CDR3 sequence is 15 residues long. The CDR3 here is CASSYLRPSSTEAFF. Here the CDR3 DNA reads TGTGCCAGCAGTTATCTCAGACCTTCGAGCACTGAAGCTTTCTTT.

V is TRBV7-3 and J is TRBJ1-2; D is unclear. Per the germline V gene, CDR1 is SGHTA and CDR2 is FQGTGA. CDR3 length equals 13 residues. Trimming cost V 5 bases and J 8 bases, with 15 bases left between them. CDR3 region: CASSPPREEGYTF. As DNA, the CDR3 is TGTGCCAGCAGCCCCCCACGCGAGGAGGGCTACACCTTC. Drawing the rest from reference TRBV7-3 and TRBJ1-2, the complete variable domain is GAGVSQTPSNKVTEKGKYVELRCDPISGHTALYWYRQSLGQGPEFLIYFQGTGAADDSGLPNDRFFAVRPEGSVSTLKIQRTERGDSAVYLCASSPPREEGYTFGSGTRLTVV.

This chain joins TRBV4-1 and TRBJ2-6; D is perhaps TRBD1 (5 bases). The CDR3 runs 17 residues. V was shortened by 4 bases and J by 0 bases, with 13 bases between the two germline ends. CDR1 MGHRA and CDR2 YSYEKL come from the germline V gene. DNA for the CDR3: TGCGCCAGCAGCCCCGACGACAGTTACTCTGGGGCCAACGTCCTGACTTTC. It codes for CASSPDDSYSGANVLTF.

The rearrangement links TRBV6-6 to TRBJ1-1; possibly TRBD1 for D (6 bases). V was trimmed by 6 bases and J by 2 bases, leaving 13 bases between them. Germline V gives CDR1 MNHNY, CDR2 SVGAGI (reference sequence). This CDR3 spans 14 amino acids. This CDR3 reads CASSNGGLNTEAFF. The CDR3 nucleotides read TGTGCCAGCAGCAACGGGGGCCTTAACACTGAAGCTTTCTTT.

The chain recombines TRBV28 with TRBJ2-5; the D is unclear. Trimming stripped 2 bases from V and 0 bases from J, with 7 bases between. The CDR3 is 14 residues long. Germline V gene data show CDR1 as MDHEN and CDR2 as SYDVKM. The CDR3 coding sequence is TGTGCCAGCAGTTTAATGTGGTACCAAGAGACCCAGTACTTC. As protein: CASSLMWYQETQYF. Looking up the rest from reference TRBV28 and TRBJ2-5 gives the full variable domain: DVKVTQSSRYLVKRTGEKVFLECVQDMDHENMFWYRQDPGLGLRLIYFSYDVKMKEKGDIPEGYSVSREKKERFSLILESASTNQTSMYLCASSLMWYQETQYFGPGTRLLVL.